Listed here are 20 T cell receptor beta chains from one sample, sequenced in a study of shared clonotypes between healthy human individuals. Terminally differentiated effector memory CD45RA+ cells were left out of the naive CD8 fraction, which was CD45RO-negative and positively selected for CCR7. Here immunoSEQ multiplex PCR was the method, and the copy in TCRdb shows in-frame clones only, minus some. The table records roughly 1,800,000 clones, roughly 94% of them present only once. Specimen: naive CD8+ T cells sorted from blood. These receptors were obtained from a man aged 18-30 years in good health.

Comment on this clone: Within the sample, other DNA sequences also encode this same CDR3. The chain combines TRBV4-1 with TRBJ1-6; no reliable D call. Between the trimmed V and J ends, which lost 0 bases and 0 bases, there was a span of 6 bases. In germline, CDR1 is MGHRA, CDR2 YSYEKL. The CDR3 consists of 16 residues. CDR3: CASSQEGSSYNSPLHF. The CDR3 nucleotides read TGCGCCAGCAGCCAAGAAGGGAGCTCCTATAATTCACCCCTCCACTTT.

The chain joins TRBV5-1 to TRBJ2-7; D may be TRBD2 (6 bases). Germline CDR1 reads SGHRS; CDR2 reads YFSETQ. V dropped 2 bases and J dropped 5 bases, with 14 bases sitting between them. This CDR3 has 14 amino acids. The CDR3 here is CASSFGGSYNEQYF. CDR3 nucleotide sequence: TGCGCCAGCAGCTTTGGAGGGAGTTATAACGAGCAGTACTTC.

V and J are TRBV4-3 and TRBJ2-7, with 7 bases aligning to TRBD1. The CDR3 is 14 amino acids. The V segment lost 3 bases and the J segment 2 bases; nucleotides outside the gene matches: 4. Germline assignment: CDR1 LGHNA and CDR2 YSLEER. The CDR3 is CASSQWTGAYEQYF. The CDR3, as DNA: TGCGCCAGCAGCCAGTGGACAGGAGCCTACGAGCAGTACTTC.

V usage is TRBV19 and J usage is TRBJ2-5, with D unclear. V dropped 4 bases and J dropped 3 bases, with 15 bases sitting between them. The V gene's germline CDR1 is LNHDA and CDR2 SQIVND (reference sequence). The CDR3 extends over 15 amino acids. The CDR3 bases are TGTGCCAGTAGTACCCCATCTGGGCCCGAAGAGACCCAGTACTTC. Translated: CASSTPSGPEETQYF.

The genes are TRBV5-6 and TRBJ2-1; 9 bases map to TRBD2. The CDR3 contains 16 residues. V trimming: 1 base; J trimming: 8 bases; junction bases outside the gene matches: 10. Germline V gives CDR1 SGHDT, CDR2 YYEEEE. The CDR3 loop reads CASSLIRGGATHEQFF. The CDR3 DNA sequence: TGTGCCAGCAGCTTGATTCGCGGGGGGGCCACCCATGAGCAGTTCTTC.

The V call is TRBV27, the J call TRBJ2-1; TRBD1 is a possible D gene (5 bases). The CDR3 spans 15 residues. Germline V gene data show CDR1 as MNHEY and CDR2 as SMNVEV (reference sequence). Trimming left V 2 bases short and J 7 bases short, with 15 bases between. CDR3 amino acids: CASSLTGPAMNEQFF. CDR3 bases: TGTGCCAGCAGTTTAACAGGCCCCGCTATGAATGAGCAGTTCTTC.

The chain employs TRBV11-2 and TRBJ2-7; 7 bases agree with TRBD1. Looked up from germline, CDR1 is SGHAT and CDR2 is FQNNGV. The ends lost 4 bases at V and 2 bases at J; junction bases unmatched: 8. The CDR3 extends over 15 amino acids. The CDR3 DNA sequence: TGTGCCAGCAGCTACCACAGGGGTCCAGCCTACGAGCAGTACTTC. It yields the protein CASSYHRGPAYEQYF.

V and J are TRBV7-2 and TRBJ2-1; 11 bases are shared with TRBD2. The CDR3 runs 15 residues. After removal of 3 bases from V and 7 bases from J, the junction contained 5 bases not matched to a gene. The V gene's germline CDR1 is SGHTA and CDR2 FQGNSA. The CDR3 loop reads CASSFIAGGGNEQFF. The CDR3 coding sequence is TGTGCCAGCAGCTTCATAGCGGGAGGGGGAAATGAGCAGTTCTTC.

CDR3 region: CACYGGPSSYEQYF. CDR3 nucleotide sequence: TGTGCCTGTTACGGAGGGCCTAGCTCCTACGAGCAGTACTTC. The chain links TRBV30 to TRBJ2-7; weak D call: TRBD2 (6 bases). From germline, CDR1 is GTSNPN and CDR2 SVGIG (reference sequence). This CDR3 comprises 14 residues. The V and J ends lost 6 bases and 0 bases respectively, with 15 bases between them.

J is TRBJ2-5 and V is TRBV4-1; D may correspond to TRBD1 or TRBD2 (6 bases each). Germline values: CDR1 MGHRA, CDR2 YSYEKL. Trimming cost V 3 bases and J 4 bases, with 15 bases left between them. This CDR3 has 15 amino acids. The CDR3 coding sequence is TGCGCCAGCAGCCATGTTGGGGGGCGCAGAGAGACCCAGTACTTC. This encodes CASSHVGGRRETQYF.

The V and J genes are TRBV30 and TRBJ2-5; no definite D call. CDR3 length equals 12 residues. Per germline, CDR1 GTSNPN and CDR2 SVGIG (reference sequence). Trimming shortened V by 2 bases and J by 4 bases, and 8 bases separated the two germline ends. CDR3 region: CAWSRVGETQYF. The CDR3, as DNA: TGTGCCTGGAGTCGAGTGGGAGAGACCCAGTACTTC.

The rearrangement uses TRBV11-2 and TRBJ2-5; 8 bases match TRBD2. CDR1 is SGHAT and CDR2 is FQNNGV in the germline V gene. The CDR3 contains 15 residues. V trimming: 3 bases; J trimming: 5 bases; junction bases outside the gene matches: 8. The CDR3 DNA sequence: TGTGCCAGCAGCTTTCCGGGGGGGGCGCCGGAGACCCAGTACTTC. This codes for CASSFPGGAPETQYF.

The V and J genes are TRBV19 and TRBJ2-2; the match to TRBD2 covers 9 bases. The CDR3 has 17 residues. Germline-derived CDR1 and CDR2 are LNHDA and SQIVND (reference sequence). Trimming removed 3 bases from V and 6 bases from J; junction bases left unmatched: 11. The CDR3 sequence: CASSIVGSGSLSGELFF. CDR3 nucleotides: TGTGCCAGTAGTATCGTTGGTAGCGGGAGTTTATCCGGGGAGCTGTTTTTT.

The rearrangement links TRBV30 to TRBJ1-5; D is unclear. There are 11 residues in the CDR3. In germline, CDR1 is GTSNPN, CDR2 SVGIG (reference sequence). In DNA form, the CDR3 reads TGTGCTTGCGGGGAGAATCAGCCCCAGCATTTT. Amino acid sequence: CACGENQPQHF.

The chain links TRBV28 to TRBJ1-1, with D uncertain. The CDR3 extends over 14 amino acids. CDR1 and CDR2 (germline): MDHEN, SYDVKM. V lost 4 bases and J lost 3, with 12 bases in between. The CDR3 bases are TGTGCCAGCAGTTCGCAAGGGATACACACTGAAGCTTTCTTT. This gives the protein CASSSQGIHTEAFF.

The chain uses TRBV5-1 and TRBJ2-3; D may be TRBD2 (5 bases). The CDR3 contains 14 residues. Trimming took off 6 bases at V and 2 bases at J, with 13 bases between the two ends. Germline V gives CDR1 SGHRS, CDR2 YFSETQ. CDR3 amino acids: CASNEREYTDTQYF. The DNA for the CDR3 is TGCGCCAGCAATGAGAGGGAGTACACAGATACGCAGTATTTT.

V is TRBV27 and J is TRBJ1-1, with D possibly matching TRBD1 (5 bases). Trimming removed 6 bases from V and 4 bases from J, with 12 bases in between. This CDR3 has 13 amino acids. Germline V lookup: CDR1 MNHEY, CDR2 SMNVEV (reference sequence). This chain's CDR3 is CASSVGGFTEAFF. Here the CDR3 DNA reads TGTGCCAGCAGCGTCGGGGGGTTCACTGAAGCTTTCTTT.

This clone was seen a single time. The rearrangement links TRBV11-2 to TRBJ2-7; D is ambiguous. Trimming cost V 1 base and J 3 bases, with 13 bases left between them. The CDR3 runs 15 residues. The germline CDR1 and CDR2 sequences are SGHAT and FQNNGV. The CDR3 DNA sequence: TGTGCCAGCAGCTTAGGGGGTGCCCTACGCTACGAGCAGTACTTC. Encoded protein: CASSLGGALRYEQYF.

The V call is TRBV29-1, the J call TRBJ2-5; D gene ambiguous. The ends were cut back, 6 bases at V and 5 bases at J, with 13 bases in the middle. This CDR3 comprises 12 residues. Germline V gene sequence: CDR1 SQVTM, CDR2 ANQGSEA. CDR3 in amino acids: CSVPVGGETQYF. Written as DNA, the CDR3 is TGCAGCGTCCCTGTGGGTGGCGAGACCCAGTACTTC.

This chain uses TRBV5-6 with TRBJ2-7, with D possibly matching TRBD1 (6 bases). Germline CDR1 reads SGHDT; CDR2 reads YYEEEE. The CDR3 is made up of 13 amino acids. V was cut by 7 bases and J by 7 bases, with 18 bases left in between. CDR3 amino acids: CASVVQGSQEQYF. The CDR3 DNA sequence: TGTGCCAGCGTAGTCCAGGGGTCTCAAGAGCAGTACTTC.